This T cell receptor (beta chain) was observed in a study of blood T cell repertoires in COVID-19. Study overall: The samples span acute and convalescent COVID-19 from the United States, Italy and Spain. Sources were T cells, B-cell-depleted T cells, or PBMCs; the material itself was cDNA or gDNA.

Patients of the Seattle cohort, enrolled during active infection, were followed longitudinally. The data were produced by immunoSEQ multiplex PCR, yet TCRdb's version contains in-frame clones alone and is incomplete. The sample records around 300,000 clones, nearly 90% being singletons. V trimming: 3 bases; J trimming: 6 bases; junction bases outside the gene matches: 6. CDR1 is LGHDT, CDR2 YNNKEL, per germline (reference sequence). This CDR3 comprises 15 residues. The sample taken for sequencing was peripheral blood. This chain uses TRBV3-1 (or the pseudogene TRBV3-2) with TRBJ2-2, with 8 bases fitting TRBD2. This sequence originates from a woman between 40 and 50 years old with COVID-19, enrolled during active disease. CDR3 sequence reads: CASSQGLGTAGELFF. CDR3 in DNA: TGTGCCAGCAGCCAGGGACTAGGAACGGCCGGGGAGCTGTTTTTT.